This paragraph reports one T cell receptor beta chain. This CDR3 has 16 residues. Per germline, CDR1 SGHVS and CDR2 FQNEAQ. V lost 3 bases to trimming and J lost 6 bases; unmatched junction nucleotides: 13. This sample was taken from a study of blood T cell repertoires in COVID-19. The overall study: COVID-19 samples from acute and convalescent phases originated in the United States, Italy and Spain. PBMCs, B-cell-depleted T cells, or T cells were the source of the cDNA or gDNA that made up the material.

As originally analysed: Amplification from reference gene primers served as the basis for estimated nucleated cell counts. TCRdb's table, derived via immunoSEQ multiplex PCR, lists solely in-frame clones and lacks some. The DNA was the basis for D and trimming; V, J and clone size are from that table. This table holds some 100,000 clones, 85% to 90% found once. The chain joins TRBV7-8 to TRBJ2-7; 8 bases line up with TRBD2. Sequenced sample: peripheral blood. The source is a woman at least 80 years old with active COVID-19. The CDR3 reads CASSLLLAGRLGEQYF. For the CDR3, the DNA is TGTGCCAGCAGCTTGCTTTTAGCGGGAAGGTTGGGCGAGCAGTACTTC.